Listed here are 8 T cell receptor beta chains from one sample, sequenced in a study of shared clonotypes between healthy human individuals (dated by TCRdb to 2020 to 2022). Libraries came from the immunoSEQ multiplex PCR assay. TCRdb limited this immuneACCESS table to in-frame rearrangements with V and J called. A share of clones is missing; checked studies link under half to unresolved V genes, and the rest is unexplained. For this sample there are about 1 million clones; about three quarters appear just once. Clones ranked in the top ten supply 1.4% of the sample. Source material: memory CD4+ T cells sorted from blood. The cell subset or site label, as the study defines it: CD45RA-negative fraction. Receptor source: a man aged 18 to 29 in good health.

The chain links TRBV19 to TRBJ2-2; 9 positions agree with TRBD2. The V gene end was trimmed by 4 bases and the J gene end by 7 bases; junction bases not matched to a gene: 13. This CDR3 is 17 amino acids long. Germline V gives CDR1 LNHDA, CDR2 SQIVND (reference sequence). CDR3 coding DNA: TGTGCCAGTAGTACACCCGGGACTAGCCGATTAGTCGGGGAGCTGTTTTTT. Amino acid sequence: CASSTPGTSRLVGELFF.

V usage is TRBV10-3 and J usage is TRBJ2-3; D unclear. The CDR3 has 15 amino acids. Germline V lookup: CDR1 ENHRY, CDR2 SYGVKD. Between the trimmed V and J ends, which lost 6 bases and 0 bases, there was a span of 13 bases. The CDR3 DNA sequence: TGTGCCATCAGCCCCCAGAGTACTAGCACAGATACGCAGTATTTT. This codes for CAISPQSTSTDTQYF.

This chain joins TRBV20-1 and TRBJ1-2, with D unresolved. This CDR3 is built from 10 residues. From germline, CDR1 is DFQATT and CDR2 SNEGSKA (reference sequence). The ends were cut back, 6 bases at V and 7 bases at J, with 9 bases in the middle. The CDR3, as DNA: TGCAGTGCCGCAGGATTTGGCTACACCTTC. Its translation: CSAAGFGYTF.

V usage is TRBV5-1 and J usage is TRBJ2-7, with D tentatively TRBD1 (5 bases). Germline V gene data show CDR1 as SGHRS and CDR2 as YFSETQ. V lost 0 bases, J lost 5 bases, and 9 bases lay in between. The CDR3 contains 13 residues. In DNA form, the CDR3 reads TGCGCCAGCAGCTTGGAGGGGTTCGACGAGCAGTACTTC. Protein: CASSLEGFDEQYF.

The rearrangement uses TRBV5-6 and TRBJ2-3, with D hard to call. This CDR3 comprises 13 residues. The ends were cut back, 0 bases at V and 5 bases at J, with 7 bases in the middle. In germline, CDR1 is SGHDT, CDR2 YYEEEE. The DNA of the CDR3 is TGTGCCAGCAGCTTGGGATGGGGAGATACGCAGTATTTT. As protein: CASSLGWGDTQYF.

The CDR3 DNA reads TGCAGCGTTGACAGGGGACCCTACAATGAGCAGTTCTTC. Protein: CSVDRGPYNEQFF. The rearrangement links TRBV29-1 to TRBJ2-1; D may be TRBD1 (6 bases). The germline V and J ends were trimmed by 3 bases and 2 bases, with 8 bases remaining between them. Per germline, CDR1 SQVTM and CDR2 ANQGSEA. There are 13 residues in the CDR3.

The chain uses TRBV4-1 and TRBJ2-2; D not certain. There are 16 residues in the CDR3. The V end lost 3 bases, the J end lost 7 bases, and 18 bases lay between the germline ends. The germline gives CDR1 MGHRA, CDR2 YSYEKL. Written as DNA, the CDR3 is TGCGCCAGCAGCCAGGCCCCGGCCCCCATTGTCGGGGAGCTGTTTTTT. It is translated as CASSQAPAPIVGELFF.

This clone has a handful of counts. Other DNA sequences in the same sample also yield this CDR3. The chain has TRBV19 and TRBJ2-5; perhaps TRBD1 as D (6 bases). V lost 8 bases and J lost 5, with 12 bases in between. The CDR3 is 12 residues long. CDR1 LNHDA and CDR2 SQIVND come from the germline V gene (reference sequence). In nucleotides, the CDR3 is TGTGCCAGTGGCTGGGGGCAGGAGACCCAGTACTTC. Its translation is CASGWGQETQYF.